The source of this TCR beta chain is a study of shared clonotypes between healthy human individuals. CDR1 and CDR2 from the germline V gene are LNHDA and SQIVND (reference sequence). The trim removed 10 bases at V and 3 bases at J, leaving 15 bases unmatched. The CDR3 consists of 15 residues. The assay was carried out at the deep level. The data were produced by immunoSEQ multiplex PCR, yet TCRdb's version contains in-frame clones alone and is incomplete. The sample records around 2,000,000 clones, approximately 94% being singletons. Terminally differentiated effector memory CD45RA+ cells were excluded by CCR7 positive selection of CD45RO-negative cells.

The sequence was collected from a young man in good health. The sequenced sample consisted of naive CD8+ T cells sorted from blood. This chain links TRBV19 with TRBJ2-7; 7 positions agree with TRBD2. The chain's CDR3 is CATKPSGGEGYEQYF. DNA of the CDR3: TGTGCCACCAAACCTTCGGGAGGCGAGGGCTACGAGCAGTACTTC.